A single sample gave rise to the 31 T cell receptor beta chains below, sequenced in a study of cytomegalovirus exposure and HLA in healthy donors. In the PCR, 60 Vbeta and 13 Jbeta primers were used. Sequencing used immunoSEQ multiplex PCR; TCRdb keeps in-frame clones, though not all of them. The repertoire has around 130,000 clones, about three quarters of them found once; the top ten carry approximately 0.97%. Sequencing was performed on PBMCs. All receptors derive from a human donor in good health.

The V gene is TRBV5-1, the J gene TRBJ1-1; D not resolved. CDR3 length: 13 residues. V lost 1 base and J lost 3, with 7 bases in between. From germline, CDR1 is SGHRS and CDR2 YFSETQ. CDR3 protein: CASSLTADTEAFF. In DNA form, the CDR3 reads TGCGCCAGCAGCTTGACGGCGGACACTGAAGCTTTCTTT.

This chain joins TRBV7-6 and TRBJ2-7; a weak D match, TRBD2 (5 bases). Trimming pared 4 bases from V and 4 bases from J, leaving 14 bases between. Germline V gene data show CDR1 as SGHVS and CDR2 as FNYEAQ. This CDR3 contains 14 residues. The chain's CDR3 is CASSSFPTGYEQYF. CDR3 in DNA: TGTGCCAGCAGCTCGTTTCCTACGGGGTACGAGCAGTACTTC.

The rearrangement joins TRBV21-1 to TRBJ2-7; the table's D call TRBD1 went unverified against the DNA. TRBV21-1 is shown as a pseudogene. The CDR3 has 12 residues. The CDR3 DNA reads as TGTGCCAGCAGCCCCAGGGGCTACGAGCAGTACTTC. Its translation: CASSPRGYEQYF.

This clone was detected once. The chain combines TRBV5-8 with TRBJ2-3; D not certain. This CDR3 contains 15 residues. Trimming took 3 bases from V and 7 from J, leaving 18 bases between them. The germline CDR1 and CDR2 sequences are SGHTS and YDEGEE. For the CDR3, the DNA is TGTGCCAGCAGCTGGGCTGGGCAGTCGGCCAATACGCAGTATTTT. This encodes CASSWAGQSANTQYF.

The chain has TRBV4-1 and TRBJ1-5; unclear D gene. The V end lost 4 bases, the J end lost 4 bases, and 17 bases lay between the germline ends. This CDR3 comprises 16 residues. The germline V gene encodes CDR1 MGHRA and CDR2 YSYEKL. The CDR3 protein is CASSRPRGAGNQPQHF. The CDR3 DNA sequence: TGCGCCAGCAGCCGACCCCGAGGCGCGGGGAATCAGCCCCAGCATTTT.

The CDR3 sequence is CASSPGAGAQSEQYF. Written as DNA, the CDR3 is TGTGCCAGCTCACCAGGGGCAGGGGCCCAGTCCGAGCAGTACTTC. The chain links TRBV18 to TRBJ2-7; the D gene is possibly TRBD1 (6 bases). Between the trimmed V and J ends, which lost 2 bases and 6 bases, there was a span of 17 bases. CDR1 and CDR2 (germline): KGHSH, LQKENI. The CDR3 is 15 residues long.

J is TRBJ1-4 and V is TRBV19; TRBD1 agrees at 7 bases. Germline CDR1 reads LNHDA; CDR2 reads SQIVND (reference sequence). The CDR3 length is 15 residues. J was trimmed by 11 bases and V by 4 bases; bases with no gene match: 13. In nucleotides, the CDR3 is TGTGCCAGTAGTACCCCCGGGGACAGACGAACGAAACTGTTTTTT. Its translation: CASSTPGDRRTKLFF.

The chain employs TRBV28 and TRBJ1-2, with a tentative D call TRBD1 (6 bases). In germline, CDR1 is MDHEN, CDR2 SYDVKM. The CDR3 extends over 15 amino acids. V lost 5 bases to trimming and J lost 4 bases, with 17 bases between them. In DNA form, the CDR3 reads TGTGCCAGCAGTATAAGGGGGGGGCGAGTCTATGGCTACACCTTC. Its protein is CASSIRGGRVYGYTF.

This chain joins TRBV6-4 and TRBJ2-3; perhaps TRBD2 as D (6 bases). Trimming left V 4 bases short and J 1 base short, with 12 bases between. Germline CDR1 MRHNA, CDR2 SNTAGT. This CDR3 has 15 amino acids. The CDR3 DNA sequence: TGTGCCAGCAGTGCCACTAGCACCCGCACAGATACGCAGTATTTT. Translated, it gives CASSATSTRTDTQYF.

CDR3 protein: CASSEYGGGETQYF. The CDR3 DNA follows: TGTGCCAGCAGTGAATATGGGGGAGGGGAGACCCAGTACTTC. The chain couples TRBV25-1 to TRBJ2-5; 7 bases align to TRBD2. CDR3 size: 14 residues. V shed 0 bases, J shed 5 bases, and the junction held 3 bases outside the gene matches. Per the germline V gene, CDR1 is MGHDK and CDR2 is SYGVNS.

This sequence joins TRBV10-3 and TRBJ1-1; D ambiguous. The CDR3 is 12 residues long. Germline V CDR1 and CDR2: ENHRY, SYGVKD. The ends were cut back, 7 bases at V and 0 bases at J, with 6 bases in the middle. CDR3 DNA: TGTGCCATCAATAACATGAACACTGAAGCTTTCTTT. Its translation: CAINNMNTEAFF.

This chain uses TRBV9 with TRBJ1-2; TRBD1 matches at 7 bases. Germline assignment: CDR1 SGDLS and CDR2 YYNGEE. V dropped 3 bases and J dropped 6; count of bases not matched to a gene: 8. The CDR3 contains 14 residues. The CDR3 protein is CASSASFTGDGYTF. In DNA form, the CDR3 reads TGTGCCAGCAGCGCTAGTTTTACAGGGGATGGCTACACCTTC.

This chain joins TRBV2 and TRBJ1-2; possible D gene TRBD1, 6 bases. The CDR3 runs to 14 residues. Germline V gene sequence: CDR1 SNHLY, CDR2 FYNNEI. V shed 5 bases and J shed 7 bases, with 17 bases lying between them. CDR3 in DNA: TGTGCCAGCAGTTGGGAGACAGGTCTGGCTGGCTACACCTTC. Translation: CASSWETGLAGYTF.

This chain joins TRBV5-5 and TRBJ1-4; D call uncertain. Germline-derived CDR1 and CDR2 are SGHKS and YYEKEE (reference sequence). With 3 bases removed from V and 8 bases from J, the gap between germline ends came to 17 bases. The CDR3 is 15 residues long. The CDR3 is CASSSRPPTGEKLFF. The DNA of the CDR3 is TGTGCCAGCAGCTCTAGGCCACCCACCGGCGAAAAACTGTTTTTT.

V gene TRBV2 combines with J gene TRBJ1-5, with D perhaps matching TRBD1 (6 bases). V lost 5 bases and J 5 bases, leaving 13 bases between the germline ends. Germline values: CDR1 SNHLY, CDR2 FYNNEI. CDR3 length equals 14 residues. The CDR3 is CASSSTGSHQPQHF. CDR3 DNA: TGTGCCAGCAGTTCGACAGGTTCTCATCAGCCCCAGCATTTT.

The CDR3 sequence is CASSSDRGRETQYF. CDR3 bases: TGTGCCAGCAGTTCCGACAGGGGGCGAGAGACCCAGTACTTC. The V gene is TRBV27, the J gene TRBJ2-5, with 10 bases aligning to TRBD1. J lost 4 bases, V lost 4 bases, and 3 bases had no gene match. The CDR3 loop spans 14 amino acids. From germline, CDR1 is MNHEY and CDR2 SMNVEV (reference sequence).

This clone has just a few counts. The rearrangement joins TRBV10-1 to TRBJ2-7; TRBD1 matches 7 bases. The junction had 0 bases not matched to a gene; V was cut back by 0 bases and J by 1 base. Per the germline V gene, CDR1 is WNHNN and CDR2 is SYGVQD (reference sequence). This CDR3 has 14 residues. CDR3 bases: TGCGCCAGCAGTGAGTCGGGACAGTCCTACGAGCAGTACTTC. Protein: CASSESGQSYEQYF.

The chain uses TRBV5-4 and TRBJ2-1; tentatively, D is TRBD1 (5 bases). V was shortened by 0 bases and J by 4 bases, with 17 bases between the two germline ends. The CDR3 runs to 17 residues. From germline, CDR1 is SGHNT and CDR2 YYREEE (reference sequence). The CDR3 sequence is CASSLDLAGPLYNEQFF. The CDR3 DNA is TGTGCCAGCAGCTTGGATCTCGCAGGGCCCTTATACAATGAGCAGTTCTTC.

The V call is TRBV19, the J call TRBJ1-5; possibly TRBD1 for D (5 bases). Trimming took off 6 bases at V and 6 bases at J, with 24 bases between the two ends. The CDR3 is 17 amino acids. CDR1 and CDR2 (germline): LNHDA, SQIVND (reference sequence). CDR3 loop: CASRGSRQPLPGQPQHF. For the CDR3, the DNA is TGTGCCAGTAGGGGGTCCCGACAGCCACTACCAGGTCAGCCCCAGCATTTT.

This clone was observed a single time. The chain joins TRBV29-1 to TRBJ1-2; possibly TRBD1 for D (6 bases). The V and J ends lost 0 bases and 5 bases respectively, with 16 bases between them. Germline V gene sequence: CDR1 SQVTM, CDR2 ANQGSEA. This CDR3 has 15 amino acids. The CDR3 region is CSVEEGANRFYGYTF. DNA for the CDR3: TGCAGCGTTGAAGAGGGGGCCAACCGTTTTTATGGCTACACCTTC.

Regarding this clone: The sample holds other DNA sequences that translate to the same CDR3. The chain carries TRBV7-2 and TRBJ1-1; 7 bases align to TRBD1. Trimming at V came to 5 bases and at J to 1 base, leaving 4 bases not matched to a gene. Germline CDR1 is SGHTA and CDR2 is FQGNSA. This CDR3 spans 14 amino acids. CDR3 sequence (DNA): TGTGCCAGCAGCCTGGGACAGCAGAACACTGAAGCTTTCTTT. Amino acid sequence: CASSLGQQNTEAFF. The full variable domain, rest sourced from reference TRBV7-2 and TRBJ1-1, is GAGVSQSPSNKVTEKGKDVELRCDPISGHTALYWYRQSLGQGLEFLIYFQGNSAPDKSGLPSDRFSAERTGGSVSTLTIQRTQQEDSAVYLCASSLGQQNTEAFFGQGTRLTVV.

This clone has only a few counts. The rearrangement links TRBV19 to TRBJ1-1, with D perhaps TRBD1 (5 bases). Germline V gene lookup returns CDR1 LNHDA and CDR2 SQIVND (reference sequence). The CDR3 length is 14 residues. V was clipped by 3 bases and J by 6 bases, with 14 bases between them. The CDR3 here is CASSIRSSGAEAFF. The CDR3 DNA reads TGTGCCAGTAGTATTAGGTCGTCGGGGGCTGAAGCTTTCTTT.

The chain carries TRBV7-2 and TRBJ2-7; TRBD2 aligns across 8 bases. Losses at the gene ends were 1 base for V and 4 bases for J; bases not matched to a gene: 3. The length of the CDR3 is 14 residues. Per the germline V gene, CDR1 is SGHTA and CDR2 is FQGNSA. The DNA for the CDR3 is TGTGCCAGCAGCTTAGGTAGCGGGGTTTACGAGCAGTACTTC. Encoded protein: CASSLGSGVYEQYF.

The chain combines TRBV7-3 with TRBJ2-1; TRBD2 might be the D (5 bases). The V gene's germline CDR1 is SGHTA and CDR2 FQGTGA. Trimming pared 5 bases from V and 4 bases from J, leaving 12 bases between. This CDR3 contains 14 residues. CDR3 DNA: TGTGCCAGCAGCCGAACTACTAGTTACAATGAGCAGTTCTTC. Its translation is CASSRTTSYNEQFF.

The rearrangement uses TRBV27 and TRBJ2-2, with D possibly TRBD2 on 6 matching bases. The germline V gene encodes CDR1 MNHEY and CDR2 SMNVEV (reference sequence). This CDR3 is built from 16 residues. V lost 5 bases and J 6 bases, leaving 19 bases between the germline ends. CDR3 sequence reads: CASSLTSTVFAGELFF. CDR3 bases: TGTGCCAGCAGTCTTACTAGCACGGTCTTCGCCGGGGAGCTGTTTTTT.

The CDR3 loop is CSVQDRDRGYTF. CDR3 in DNA: TGCAGCGTCCAGGACAGGGACCGGGGCTACACCTTC. V and J are TRBV29-1 and TRBJ1-2, with 8 positions matching TRBD1. This CDR3 is 12 amino acids long. The germline CDR1 and CDR2 sequences are SQVTM and ANQGSEA. Losses at the gene ends were 6 bases for V and 8 bases for J; bases not matched to a gene: 8.

This clone was picked up one time. The chain combines TRBV13 with TRBJ2-1, with a possible D match to TRBD2 (7 bases). CDR1 is PRHDT, CDR2 FYEKMQ, per germline (reference sequence). This CDR3 has 14 amino acids. Trimming left V 5 bases short and J 2 bases short, with 10 bases between. The CDR3 DNA reads as TGTGCCAGCAGCCTCGGGGGGCCCTACAATGAGCAGTTCTTC. It encodes CASSLGGPYNEQFF. Full variable domain (missing parts from reference TRBV13 and TRBJ2-1): AAGVIQSPRHLIKEKRETATLKCYPIPRHDTVYWYQQGPGQDPQFLISFYEKMQSDKGSIPDRFSAQQFSDYHSELNMSSLELGDSALYFCASSLGGPYNEQFFGPGTRLTVL.

In nucleotides, the CDR3 is TGTGCCAGCAGTTCCTCCGGGACAGGGAACACTCACTACGAGCAGTACTTC. Translated: CASSSSGTGNTHYEQYF. The chain combines TRBV7-9 with TRBJ2-7; 9 bases align to TRBD1. The CDR3 is 17 residues long. After removal of 6 bases from V and 3 bases from J, the junction contained 15 bases not matched to a gene. The germline CDR1 and CDR2 sequences are SEHNR and FQNEAQ (reference sequence).

This chain uses TRBV5-8 with TRBJ2-3, with 8 bases fitting TRBD2. This CDR3 contains 14 residues. The germline CDR1 and CDR2 sequences are SGHTS and YDEGEE. After removal of 4 bases from V and 0 bases from J, the junction contained 1 base not matched to a gene. CDR3 residues: CASSTSGSTDTQYF. The CDR3 coding sequence is TGTGCCAGCAGCACTAGCGGAAGCACAGATACGCAGTATTTT.

The gene calls are TRBV7-9 and TRBJ1-5, with TRBD1 identical over 10 bases. This CDR3 region has 18 residues. Germline values: CDR1 SEHNR, CDR2 FQNEAQ (reference sequence). The ends lost 9 bases at V and 2 bases at J; junction bases unmatched: 16. DNA for the CDR3: TGTGCCAGTAATACTTACACGGGACAGGGGCTAGGCAATCAGCCCCAGCATTTT. This encodes CASNTYTGQGLGNQPQHF.

This rearrangement joins TRBV7-8 to TRBJ1-6; 8 bases map to TRBD1. The trim removed 1 base at V and 0 bases at J, leaving 8 bases unmatched. The CDR3 contains 19 residues. Germline loops: CDR1 SGHVS, CDR2 FQNEAQ. This chain's CDR3 is CASSLVAGGDLSYNSPLHF. CDR3 coding DNA: TGTGCCAGCAGCTTAGTGGCAGGGGGCGATCTCTCCTATAATTCACCCCTCCACTTT.